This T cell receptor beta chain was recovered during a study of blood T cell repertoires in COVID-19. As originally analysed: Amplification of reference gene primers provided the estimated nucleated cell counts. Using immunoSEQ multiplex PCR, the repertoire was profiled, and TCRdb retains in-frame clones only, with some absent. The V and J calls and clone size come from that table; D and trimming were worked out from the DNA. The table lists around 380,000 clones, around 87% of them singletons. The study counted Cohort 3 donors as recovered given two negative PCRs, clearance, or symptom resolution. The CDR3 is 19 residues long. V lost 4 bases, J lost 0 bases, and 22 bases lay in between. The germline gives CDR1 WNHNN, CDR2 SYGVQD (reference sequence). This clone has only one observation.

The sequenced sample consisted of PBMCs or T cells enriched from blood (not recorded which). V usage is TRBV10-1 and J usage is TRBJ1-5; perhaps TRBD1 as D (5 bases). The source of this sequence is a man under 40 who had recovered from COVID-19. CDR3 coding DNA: TGCGCCAGCAGTGGAGACCTAGGGGAGGGCCTCTATAGCAATCAGCCCCAGCATTTT. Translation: CASSGDLGEGLYSNQPQHF.